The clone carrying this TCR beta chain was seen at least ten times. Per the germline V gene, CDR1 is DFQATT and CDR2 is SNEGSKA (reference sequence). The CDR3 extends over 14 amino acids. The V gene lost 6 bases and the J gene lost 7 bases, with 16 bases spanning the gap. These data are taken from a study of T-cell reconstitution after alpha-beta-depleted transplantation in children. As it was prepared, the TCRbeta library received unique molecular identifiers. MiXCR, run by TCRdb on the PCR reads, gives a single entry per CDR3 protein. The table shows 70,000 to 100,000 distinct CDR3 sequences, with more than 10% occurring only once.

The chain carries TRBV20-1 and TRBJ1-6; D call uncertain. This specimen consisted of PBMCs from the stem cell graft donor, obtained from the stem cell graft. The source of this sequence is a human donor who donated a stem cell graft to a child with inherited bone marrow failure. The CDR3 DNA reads TGCAGTGCGCGACATCCGCACTCAAATTCACCCCTCCACTTT. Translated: CSARHPHSNSPLHF.